Listed here is a single TCR beta chain. This sample stems from a study of T cell changes during pregnancy in multiple sclerosis. V was cut by 4 bases and J by 5 bases, with 14 bases left in between. The germline CDR1 and CDR2 sequences are SNHLY and FYNNEI. This CDR3 is 14 amino acids long. The protocol was immunoSEQ multiplex PCR, while the TCRdb copy is restricted to in-frame clones and leaves out a portion. This sample carries about 36,000 clones, 92% of them seen once, and the ten largest clones take around 0.47%. The sample here was CD4+ T cells from peripheral blood mononuclear cells, taken after pregnancy. J is TRBJ2-5 and V is TRBV2; possible D gene TRBD2, 7 bases. The TCR originated in a female donor with multiple sclerosis, enrolled in a pregnancy study. The CDR3 sequence is CASSGRGGGETQYF. The CDR3 DNA sequence: TGTGCCAGCAGTGGTCGTGGGGGGGGCGAGACCCAGTACTTC.